The 20 T cell receptor beta chains below all came from one sample that was sequenced in a study of T cells in localized non-small cell lung cancer. Sequenced by immunoSEQ multiplex PCR; TCRdb stores in-frame clones only, minus some. The data hold some 38,000 clones, with 86% observed a single time. This specimen was peripheral blood mononuclear cells, taken before any cancer treatment. The receptors here all came from a male donor at least 60 years old with stage II lung adenocarcinoma.

This chain uses TRBV7-2 with TRBJ2-7, with 12 positions matching TRBD2. The CDR3 spans 15 residues. Germline CDR1 is SGHTA and CDR2 is FQGNSA. The V and J ends lost 1 base and 3 bases, in that order; junction bases with no gene match: 1. The chain's CDR3 is CASSLGGLAGYEQYF. The CDR3 nucleotides read TGTGCCAGCAGCTTAGGGGGACTAGCGGGCTACGAGCAGTACTTC.

V gene TRBV4-1 combines with J gene TRBJ2-2, with D possibly TRBD2 on 7 matching bases. There are 13 residues in the CDR3. Germline lookup yields CDR1 MGHRA and CDR2 YSYEKL. V gave up 1 base and J gave up 9 bases, with 9 bases separating them. The CDR3 reads CASSQGGGRELFF. The CDR3, as DNA: TGCGCCAGCAGCCAAGGCGGGGGCAGGGAGCTGTTTTTT.

V and J are TRBV6-4 and TRBJ2-1; a weak D match, TRBD2 (5 bases). From germline, CDR1 is MRHNA and CDR2 SNTAGT. CDR3 length equals 15 residues. The germline V and J ends were trimmed by 2 bases and 1 base, with 9 bases remaining between them. CDR3 bases: TGTGCCAGCAGTGACGGGCGGGCGTCCTACAATGAGCAGTTCTTC. Its protein product is CASSDGRASYNEQFF.

The chain employs TRBV7-8 and TRBJ2-7; 8 nucleotides align to TRBD1. The J segment lost 0 bases and the V segment lost 5 bases, leaving 3 bases of the junction unmatched. Per germline, CDR1 SGHVS and CDR2 FQNEAQ. CDR3 length: 14 amino acids. In DNA form, the CDR3 reads TGTGCCAGCAGCCCCCAGGGGGCCTCCTACGAGCAGTACTTC. Its translation: CASSPQGASYEQYF. The full variable domain, rest sourced from reference TRBV7-8 and TRBJ2-7, is GAGVSQSPRYKVAKRGQDVALRCDPISGHVSLFWYQQALGQGPEFLTYFQNEAQLDKSGLPSDRFFAERPEGSVSTLKIQRTQQEDSAVYLCASSPQGASYEQYFGPGTRLTVT.

The chain joins TRBV11-1 to TRBJ1-1; D is possibly TRBD1 (5 bases). V dropped 3 bases and J dropped 2 bases, with 13 bases sitting between them. The CDR3 consists of 15 residues. CDR1 is SGHAT and CDR2 is FQDESV in the germline V gene (reference sequence). CDR3 nucleotides: TGTGCCAGCAGCTTCTCCGGGACGGGAAACACTGAAGCTTTCTTT. This codes for CASSFSGTGNTEAFF.

This sequence joins TRBV5-5 and TRBJ1-2; D is undetermined. The germline V gene has CDR1 SGHKS and CDR2 YYEKEE (reference sequence). Between the trimmed V and J ends, which lost 0 bases and 3 bases, there was a span of 3 bases. The CDR3 length is 12 residues. This CDR3 is CASSLEHYGYTF. CDR3 coding DNA: TGTGCCAGCAGCTTGGAGCACTATGGCTACACCTTC.

The V gene is TRBV27, the J gene TRBJ1-2; unclear D gene. The ends were cut back, 2 bases at V and 2 bases at J, with 6 bases in the middle. The CDR3 totals 13 residues. Germline-derived CDR1 and CDR2 are MNHEY and SMNVEV (reference sequence). CDR3 sequence (DNA): TGTGCCAGCAGTTTAGCGGAGAACTATGGCTACACCTTC. Protein sequence: CASSLAENYGYTF.

The chain combines TRBV9 with TRBJ1-2; 7 positions agree with TRBD1. Germline assignment: CDR1 SGDLS and CDR2 YYNGEE. The CDR3 is made up of 13 amino acids. The ends lost 4 bases at V and 7 bases at J; junction bases unmatched: 7. CDR3 nucleotides: TGTGCCAGCAGCCCCATAGGGACAGTTGGCTACACCTTC. Translating it yields CASSPIGTVGYTF.

The chain links TRBV5-1 to TRBJ2-2; TRBD1 is a possible D gene (7 bases). The germline V gene has CDR1 SGHRS and CDR2 YFSETQ. The CDR3 loop spans 15 amino acids. The germline V and J ends were trimmed by 0 bases and 7 bases, with 13 bases remaining between them. The CDR3 DNA reads as TGCGCCAGCAGCTTGGCCGGAGGGGGCAACGGGGAGCTGTTTTTT. Translation: CASSLAGGGNGELFF.

V usage is TRBV6-6 and J usage is TRBJ1-2; TRBD1 might be the D (5 bases). V lost 1 base, J lost 4 bases, and 13 bases lay in between. Germline V gene lookup returns CDR1 MNHNY and CDR2 SVGAGI (reference sequence). The CDR3 extends over 15 amino acids. DNA of the CDR3: TGTGCCAGCAGTTACTACCGAGAAGGGACCTATGGCTACACCTTC. Its protein product is CASSYYREGTYGYTF.

The chain combines TRBV5-5 with TRBJ2-1; TRBD1 aligns across 7 bases. Germline trimming cut 3 bases from V and 3 bases from J; bases unmatched to any gene: 6. CDR3 length: 15 amino acids. The germline gives CDR1 SGHKS, CDR2 YYEKEE (reference sequence). The chain's CDR3 is CASSSSWDSYNEQFF. The DNA of the CDR3 is TGTGCCAGCAGCTCTTCCTGGGACAGCTACAATGAGCAGTTCTTC.

The rearrangement links TRBV9 to TRBJ1-3; 8 bases map to TRBD1. The junction had 2 bases not matched to a gene; V was cut back by 0 bases and J by 0 bases. The CDR3 is 16 amino acids. CDR1 and CDR2 (germline): SGDLS, YYNGEE. The CDR3 protein is CASSVGTGSSGNTIYF. Written as DNA, the CDR3 is TGTGCCAGCAGCGTAGGGACAGGGAGCTCTGGAAACACCATATATTTT.

The chain links TRBV5-1 to TRBJ2-2; no reliable D call. There are 13 residues in the CDR3. Germline CDR1 and CDR2: SGHRS and YFSETQ. The V end was cut by 6 bases, the J end by 4 bases, with 10 bases between. CDR3 sequence reads: CASKVGPTGELFF. The DNA of the CDR3 is TGCGCCAGCAAAGTAGGCCCCACCGGGGAGCTGTTTTTT.

The chain uses TRBV20-1 and TRBJ2-2; D is unclear. This CDR3 is built from 11 residues. Germline CDR1 DFQATT, CDR2 SNEGSKA (reference sequence). The V end lost 6 bases, the J end lost 7 bases, and 9 bases lay between the germline ends. The CDR3 here is CSAPLYGELFF. The CDR3 DNA reads TGCAGTGCGCCTCTCTACGGGGAGCTGTTTTTT.

The rearrangement joins TRBV5-1 to TRBJ2-1; TRBD1 aligns across 8 bases. The germline V gene encodes CDR1 SGHRS and CDR2 YFSETQ. CDR3 size: 17 residues. V lost 2 bases and J lost 3; bases outside the gene matches: 10. The CDR3 DNA sequence: TGCGCCAGCAGCTTTAGTCATGGACAGGGCTTCTACAATGAGCAGTTCTTC. Protein product: CASSFSHGQGFYNEQFF.

CDR3 DNA sequence: TGCGCCAGCAGCTTCGGCCCTCAAAACATTCAGTACTTC. This codes for CASSFGPQNIQYF. The chain joins TRBV5-1 to TRBJ2-4; D call uncertain. Trimming removed 2 bases from V and 5 bases from J, with 8 bases in between. This CDR3 spans 13 amino acids. Germline values: CDR1 SGHRS, CDR2 YFSETQ. Using reference TRBV5-1 and TRBJ2-4 for the parts outside the CDR3, the full variable domain is KAGVTQTPRYLIKTRGQQVTLSCSPISGHRSVSWYQQTPGQGLQFLFEYFSETQRNKGNFPGRFSGRQFSNSRSEMNVSTLELGDSALYLCASSFGPQNIQYFGAGTRLSVL.

The chain joins TRBV5-6 to TRBJ2-3; possible D gene TRBD2, 5 bases. The length of the CDR3 is 13 residues. Germline CDR1 SGHDT, CDR2 YYEEEE. The V and J ends lost 6 bases and 4 bases respectively, with 12 bases between them. CDR3 protein: CASNTLVADTQYF. CDR3 DNA sequence: TGTGCCAGCAACACACTAGTGGCAGATACGCAGTATTTT.

The gene calls are TRBV5-4 and TRBJ1-2; D is undetermined. Germline CDR1 is SGHNT and CDR2 is YYREEE (reference sequence). Trimming removed 0 bases at V and 1 base at J, with 19 bases between. This CDR3 spans 18 amino acids. This CDR3 reads CASSLEPPGMGNNYGYTF. The CDR3 DNA follows: TGTGCCAGCAGCTTGGAACCCCCCGGGATGGGGAATAACTATGGCTACACCTTC.

The chain couples TRBV5-1 to TRBJ2-7; 10 nucleotides line up with TRBD1. The CDR3 length is 14 residues. V lost 4 bases and J lost 2; bases outside the gene matches: 3. The V gene's germline CDR1 is SGHRS and CDR2 YFSETQ. The CDR3: CASSKGQGTYEQYF. In DNA, the CDR3 is TGCGCCAGCAGCAAGGGACAGGGGACCTACGAGCAGTACTTC.

The CDR3 region is CASSFGPGGTGELFF. The CDR3 DNA is TGTGCCAGCAGCTTTGGGCCAGGGGGCACCGGGGAGCTGTTTTTT. The V and J genes are TRBV7-7 and TRBJ2-2, with 7 positions matching TRBD1. The CDR3 is 15 residues long. V dropped 3 bases and J dropped 4; count of bases not matched to a gene: 5. The germline V gene encodes CDR1 SSHAT and CDR2 FNYEAQ (reference sequence).